This T cell receptor beta chain was identified during a study of shared clonotypes between healthy human individuals. Assay: immunoSEQ multiplex PCR; the TCRdb copy retains only in-frame clones and omits some. The repertoire includes roughly 640,000 clones, 97% of them detected once, and roughly 0.055% sits in the top ten. The sequence derives from a woman in her thirties in good health. The material sequenced was naive CD4+ T cells sorted from blood. Specified subset: CD45RA+ positively selected.

In DNA form, the CDR3 reads TGTGCCAGCAGCCTTCAACTAGGGGGCGGGGGCTACACCTTC. This gives the protein CASSLQLGGGGYTF. This chain joins TRBV27 and TRBJ1-2; 7 bases align to TRBD1. J gave up 8 bases and V 6 bases, and 12 bases lay outside the gene matches. This CDR3 is built from 14 residues. Germline values: CDR1 MNHEY, CDR2 SMNVEV (reference sequence).